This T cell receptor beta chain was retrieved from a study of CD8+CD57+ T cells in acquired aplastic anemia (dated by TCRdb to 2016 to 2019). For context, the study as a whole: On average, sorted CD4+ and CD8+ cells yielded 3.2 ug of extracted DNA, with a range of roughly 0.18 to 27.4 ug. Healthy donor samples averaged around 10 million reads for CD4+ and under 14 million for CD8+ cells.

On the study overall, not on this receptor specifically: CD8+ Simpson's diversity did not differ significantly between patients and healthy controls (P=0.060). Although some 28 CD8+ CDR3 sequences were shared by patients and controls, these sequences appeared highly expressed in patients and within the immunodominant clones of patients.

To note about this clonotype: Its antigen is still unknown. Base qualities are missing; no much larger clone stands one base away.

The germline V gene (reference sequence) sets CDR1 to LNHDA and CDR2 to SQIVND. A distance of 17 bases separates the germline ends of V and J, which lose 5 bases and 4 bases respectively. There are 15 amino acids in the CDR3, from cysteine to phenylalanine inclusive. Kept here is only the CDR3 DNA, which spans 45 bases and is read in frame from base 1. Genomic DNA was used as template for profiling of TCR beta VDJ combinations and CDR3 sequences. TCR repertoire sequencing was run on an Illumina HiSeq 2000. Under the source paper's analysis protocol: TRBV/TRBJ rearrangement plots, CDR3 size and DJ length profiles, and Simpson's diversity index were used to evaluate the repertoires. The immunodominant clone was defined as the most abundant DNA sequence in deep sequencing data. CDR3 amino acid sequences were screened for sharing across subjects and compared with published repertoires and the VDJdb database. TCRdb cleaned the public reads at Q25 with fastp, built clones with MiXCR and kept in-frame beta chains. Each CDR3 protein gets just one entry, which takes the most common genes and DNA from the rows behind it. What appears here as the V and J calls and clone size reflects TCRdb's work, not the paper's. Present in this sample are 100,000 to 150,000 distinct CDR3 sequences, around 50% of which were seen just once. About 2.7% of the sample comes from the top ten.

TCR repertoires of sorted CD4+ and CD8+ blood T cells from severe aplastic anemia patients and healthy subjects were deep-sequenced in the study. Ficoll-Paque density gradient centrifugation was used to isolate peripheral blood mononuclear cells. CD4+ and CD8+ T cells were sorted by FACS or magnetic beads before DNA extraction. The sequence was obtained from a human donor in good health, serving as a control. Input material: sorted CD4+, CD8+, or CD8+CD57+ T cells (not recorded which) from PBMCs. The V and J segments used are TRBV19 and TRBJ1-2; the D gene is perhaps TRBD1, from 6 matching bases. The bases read TGTGCCAGTAGTTACCTTGGGGACACCATCTATGGCTACACCTTC. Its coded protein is CASSYLGDTIYGYTF.